Below are 9 T cell receptor beta chains sequenced from a single sample in a study of blood T cell repertoires in COVID-19. Sequenced by immunoSEQ multiplex PCR; TCRdb stores in-frame clones only, minus some. The table has more than 350,000 clones, roughly 90% seen once. Sample: PBMCs or T cells enriched from blood (not recorded which). All receptors derive from a woman younger than 35 who had been exposed to COVID-19.

The chain has TRBV5-8 and TRBJ2-2; D perhaps matches TRBD2 (6 bases). The V end lost 3 bases, the J end lost 1 base, and 13 bases lay between the germline ends. Per the germline V gene, CDR1 is SGHTS and CDR2 is YDEGEE. The CDR3 runs 16 residues. As DNA, the CDR3 is TGTGCCAGCAGCTGGGGACTTACGAAGAACACCGGGGAGCTGTTTTTT. This gives the protein CASSWGLTKNTGELFF.

This sequence joins TRBV11-3 and TRBJ2-3; D is perhaps TRBD2 (7 bases). CDR1 SGHNT and CDR2 YENEEA come from the germline V gene. The CDR3 sequence is 12 residues long. V was cut by 8 bases and J by 7 bases, with 13 bases left in between. CDR3 region: CASSGGGNTQYF. CDR3 in DNA: TGTGCCAGCTCGGGGGGCGGAAATACGCAGTATTTT.

V is TRBV7-9 and J is TRBJ2-1; D possibly corresponds to TRBD2 (6 bases). From germline, CDR1 is SEHNR and CDR2 FQNEAQ (reference sequence). With 8 bases removed from V and 0 bases from J, the gap between germline ends came to 17 bases. CDR3 length: 16 amino acids. In DNA, the CDR3 is TGTGCCAGCCGTCCTCCGGGGCGGGGCTCCTACAATGAGCAGTTCTTC. Protein product: CASRPPGRGSYNEQFF.

This clone has a single count. V usage is TRBV12-3 or TRBV12-4 and J usage is TRBJ1-1; 7 nucleotides align to TRBD1. The junction had 7 bases not matched to a gene; V was cut back by 6 bases and J by 9 bases. There are 12 residues in the CDR3. The CDR3 loop is CASSPGTAQAFF. CDR3 nucleotides: TGTGCCAGCAGCCCAGGGACAGCTCAAGCTTTCTTT.

The V gene is TRBV9, the J gene TRBJ1-2; 9 bases are shared with TRBD1. Germline loops: CDR1 SGDLS, CDR2 YYNGEE. This CDR3 contains 15 residues. Unmatched junction bases numbered 9, after V lost 4 bases and J lost 5 bases. CDR3: CASSRDRATWYGYTF. CDR3 sequence (DNA): TGTGCCAGCAGCCGGGACAGGGCTACGTGGTATGGCTACACCTTC.

V usage is TRBV5-1 and J usage is TRBJ2-7; D possibly corresponds to TRBD1 (5 bases). Trimming left V 3 bases short and J 7 bases short, with 8 bases between. The CDR3 covers 11 residues. From germline, CDR1 is SGHRS and CDR2 YFSETQ. As DNA, the CDR3 is TGCGCCAGCAGCTGGCAGGGAGAGCAGTACTTC. As protein: CASSWQGEQYF.

This clone was detected only a few times. The V gene is TRBV2, the J gene TRBJ2-7; 9 bases map to TRBD2. Losses at the gene ends were 6 bases for V and 3 bases for J; bases not matched to a gene: 15. CDR1 and CDR2 from the germline V gene are SNHLY and FYNNEI. The CDR3 extends over 17 amino acids. CDR3 in DNA: TGTGCCAGCAGCGAGGGGGGCAGGGCACTAGCGGGCTACGAGCAGTACTTC. Translating gives CASSEGGRALAGYEQYF.

In DNA form, the CDR3 reads TGTGCCAGCAGCGAGCTCAGGGACATCGATTATGGCTACACCTTC. It yields the protein CASSELRDIDYGYTF. The chain has TRBV6-5 and TRBJ1-2, with D perhaps matching TRBD1 (6 bases). V was shortened by 6 bases and J by 5 bases, with 19 bases between the two germline ends. This CDR3 is built from 15 residues. CDR1 is MNHEY, CDR2 SVGAGI, per germline.

This chain uses TRBV19 with TRBJ1-3; no definite D call. V lost 6 bases and J 0 bases, leaving 15 bases between the germline ends. The CDR3 consists of 16 residues. Germline loops: CDR1 LNHDA, CDR2 SQIVND (reference sequence). This CDR3 reads CASRGWGVVSGNTIYF. The CDR3 bases are TGTGCCAGTAGAGGGTGGGGAGTTGTCTCTGGAAACACCATATATTTT.